This TCR beta chain originates from a study of long-term antiretroviral therapy in people with HIV. CDR3 length: 15 amino acids. The trim removed 5 bases at V and 3 bases at J, leaving 6 bases unmatched. CDR1 and CDR2 (germline): SGHDN, FVKESK. Survey level was the resolution at which the v3.0 immunoSEQ assay ran. Repertoires were generated with immunoSEQ multiplex PCR, while TCRdb's copy carries only in-frame clones and drops some. This sample has some 28,000 clones, with 90% to 95% found just once. The V gene is TRBV14, the J gene TRBJ2-7; 11 nucleotides align to TRBD2. The specimen was unsorted PBMCs, collected roughly 6 years after starting antiretroviral therapy. The TCR originated in a man aged 25 to 40 with HIV. The CDR3 DNA reads TGTGCCAGCAGCTCGGGACTAGCGGACTACTACGAGCAGTACTTC. Translated: CASSSGLADYYEQYF.